Each of the 2 T cell receptor beta chains below was sequenced from the same sample in a study of blood T cell repertoires in COVID-19. Profiling relied on immunoSEQ multiplex PCR, and the TCRdb table lists in-frame clones only, not all of them. The sample holds a few hundred thousand clones, around 84% seen once. The sample comprised peripheral blood. These receptor sequences come from a woman aged 40-49 years who had recovered from COVID-19.

The genes are TRBV9 and TRBJ2-7; D may be TRBD1 (8 bases). V was clipped by 2 bases and J by 6 bases, with 15 bases between them. The germline CDR1 and CDR2 sequences are SGDLS and YYNGEE. This CDR3 has 14 residues. The CDR3 sequence is CASSVTGGASEQYF. The CDR3 nucleotides are TGTGCCAGCAGCGTCACAGGGGGGGCTTCCGAGCAGTACTTC. Full variable domain (rest looked up from reference TRBV9 and TRBJ2-7): DSGVTQTPKHLITATGQRVTLRCSPRSGDLSVYWYQQSLDQGLQFLIQYYNGEERAKGNILERFSAQQFPDLHSELNLSSLELGDSALYFCASSVTGGASEQYFGPGTRLTVT.

V is TRBV10-3 and J is TRBJ1-2; 8 bases line up with TRBD1. V dropped 10 bases and J dropped 2; count of bases not matched to a gene: 9. The germline CDR1 and CDR2 sequences are ENHRY and SYGVKD. This CDR3 is built from 14 residues. The chain's CDR3 is CATQGAGSNYGYTF. CDR3 nucleotide sequence: TGTGCCACCCAGGGGGCAGGGTCCAACTATGGCTACACCTTC.